One and the same sample provided the 14 T cell receptor beta chains below, sequenced in a study of a mutant IDH1 vaccine in newly diagnosed glioma. Time point meaning: week 47, end of study. A single vaccine dose contained 300 ug of mutant IDH1 20-mer peptide, and topical imiquimod was used with it. Antigens for these TCRs are unknown. Profiled with immunoSEQ multiplex PCR; TCRdb holds only in-frame clones, not every one. The data hold approximately 50,000 clones, with under 85% observed a single time. The source was PBMCs, collected from a glioma patient whose treatment included an IDH1 peptide vaccine. The receptor set was obtained from a woman aged 45-59 years with glioma.

The chain recombines TRBV7-2 with TRBJ2-1; D is perhaps TRBD2 (7 bases). Germline loops: CDR1 SGHTA, CDR2 FQGNSA. The CDR3 runs to 17 residues. V lost 5 bases to trimming and J lost 7 bases, with 24 bases between them. The CDR3 bases are TGTGCCAGCAGCCGCCTCGGGGGGCCGGGTCTTATGAATGAGCAGTTCTTC. It is translated as CASSRLGGPGLMNEQFF.

This chain links TRBV7-9 with TRBJ1-5; TRBD1 aligns across 9 bases. Germline-derived CDR1 and CDR2 are SEHNR and FQNEAQ (reference sequence). J was trimmed by 2 bases and V by 5 bases; bases with no gene match: 10. The CDR3 has 17 amino acids. Here the CDR3 DNA reads TGTGCCAGCAGCGACCAGGACAGGGGCAATGGCAATCAGCCCCAGCATTTT. This gives the protein CASSDQDRGNGNQPQHF.

V is TRBV9 and J is TRBJ1-2; TRBD1 aligns across 7 bases. There are 14 residues in the CDR3. CDR1 and CDR2 from the germline V gene are SGDLS and YYNGEE. V was pared by 4 bases and J by 2 bases, with 5 bases of the junction left unmatched. The CDR3 loop reads CASSPGTANYGYTF. The CDR3 DNA follows: TGTGCCAGCAGCCCGGGGACAGCAAACTATGGCTACACCTTC.

This clone was seen a few times. This rearrangement joins TRBV6-1 to TRBJ1-5; D perhaps matches TRBD1 (5 bases). V was clipped by 3 bases and J by 3 bases, with 12 bases between them. Germline lookup yields CDR1 MNHNS and CDR2 SASEGT. CDR3 length: 15 residues. The CDR3 is CASSEGGFPNQPQHF. The DNA of the CDR3 is TGTGCCAGCAGTGAGGGGGGGTTCCCCAATCAGCCCCAGCATTTT.

The rearrangement links TRBV12-1 to TRBJ2-7; the table names TRBD1, a call not compared with the DNA. TRBV12-1 is tagged as a pseudogene. This CDR3 is 14 amino acids long. CDR3 DNA sequence: TGTGCCAGCAGGCCCGCAGGGGGGTTCTACGAGCAGTACTTC. Translated: CASRPAGGFYEQYF.

The chain carries TRBV5-4 and TRBJ2-2; 7 bases map to TRBD1. The trim removed 4 bases at V and 2 bases at J, leaving 5 bases unmatched. The CDR3 sequence is 15 residues long. Germline V lookup: CDR1 SGHNT, CDR2 YYREEE (reference sequence). This chain's CDR3 is CASSPGTVNTGELFF. For the CDR3, the DNA is TGTGCCAGCAGCCCCGGGACAGTTAACACCGGGGAGCTGTTTTTT.

The rearrangement joins TRBV9 to TRBJ2-6; 10 bases line up with TRBD1. J lost 2 bases, V lost 1 base, and 3 bases had no gene match. This CDR3 region has 17 residues. CDR1 is SGDLS and CDR2 is YYNGEE in the germline V gene. The CDR3 region has the DNA TGTGCCAGCAGCGTAACGGGACAGGGGCCTGGGGCCAACGTCCTGACTTTC. Encoded protein: CASSVTGQGPGANVLTF.

J is TRBJ2-3 and V is TRBV7-7, with D perhaps TRBD1 (5 bases). V was shortened by 1 base and J by 7 bases, with 15 bases between the two germline ends. The germline V gene encodes CDR1 SSHAT and CDR2 FNYEAQ (reference sequence). There are 15 residues in the CDR3. Here the CDR3 reads CASSLGQGGTNTQYF. CDR3 nucleotide sequence: TGTGCCAGCAGCTTAGGCCAGGGCGGAACTAATACGCAGTATTTT. Looking up the rest from reference TRBV7-7 and TRBJ2-3 gives the full variable domain: GAGVSQSPRYKVTKRGQDVTLRCDPISSHATLYWYQQALGQGPEFLTYFNYEAQPDKSGLPSDRFSAERPEGSISTLTIQRTEQRDSAMYRCASSLGQGGTNTQYFGPGTRLTVL.

The chain uses TRBV2 and TRBJ1-2; 7 positions match TRBD1. With 6 bases clipped from V and 4 bases from J, the junction kept 11 bases outside the gene matches. The CDR3 length is 15 residues. Germline-derived CDR1 and CDR2 are SNHLY and FYNNEI. The CDR3: CASRGDSVDRYGYTF. The DNA of the CDR3 is TGTGCCAGCAGGGGGGACAGCGTAGACCGCTATGGCTACACCTTC.

The chain links TRBV30 to TRBJ1-6; the D gene is possibly TRBD1 (6 bases). V was cut by 1 base and J by 5 bases, with 21 bases left in between. The CDR3 is 18 residues long. Germline loops: CDR1 GTSNPN, CDR2 SVGIG (reference sequence). CDR3 amino acids: CAWSDKGTPFTHNSPLHF. CDR3 bases: TGTGCCTGGAGTGACAAGGGGACACCCTTTACGCATAATTCACCCCTCCACTTT.

V usage is TRBV18 and J usage is TRBJ2-3; 9 positions match TRBD2. Unmatched junction bases numbered 4, after V lost 3 bases and J lost 3 bases. The CDR3 runs to 15 residues. Germline V CDR1 and CDR2: KGHSH, LQKENI. The CDR3 coding sequence is TGTGCCAGCTCACCGGCTAGCGGGGCAACAGATACGCAGTATTTT. This encodes CASSPASGATDTQYF.

The gene calls are TRBV9 and TRBJ2-7; no reliable D call. Germline CDR1 SGDLS, CDR2 YYNGEE. V lost 0 bases to trimming and J lost 0 bases, with 10 bases between them. This CDR3 is 15 amino acids long. CDR3 nucleotides: TGTGCCAGCAGCGTAGGAGGTTCCAGCTCCTACGAGCAGTACTTC. Protein sequence: CASSVGGSSSYEQYF.

The chain combines TRBV2 with TRBJ1-3, with 8 bases matching TRBD1. The V gene end was trimmed by 6 bases and the J gene end by 3 bases; junction bases not matched to a gene: 13. The germline gives CDR1 SNHLY, CDR2 FYNNEI. The CDR3 length is 17 residues. The CDR3 region has the DNA TGTGCCAGCAGCGCCTTAACGGACAGGGCGCATGGAAACACCATATATTTT. Translating it yields CASSALTDRAHGNTIYF.

The chain employs TRBV10-1 and TRBJ2-1; TRBD2 aligns across 12 bases. Germline V lookup: CDR1 WNHNN, CDR2 SYGVQD (reference sequence). Unmatched junction bases numbered 5, after V lost 3 bases and J lost 8 bases. The CDR3 sequence is 15 residues long. The CDR3 is CASSDLAGGPDEQFF. DNA for the CDR3: TGCGCCAGCAGTGACCTAGCGGGGGGGCCCGATGAGCAGTTCTTC.